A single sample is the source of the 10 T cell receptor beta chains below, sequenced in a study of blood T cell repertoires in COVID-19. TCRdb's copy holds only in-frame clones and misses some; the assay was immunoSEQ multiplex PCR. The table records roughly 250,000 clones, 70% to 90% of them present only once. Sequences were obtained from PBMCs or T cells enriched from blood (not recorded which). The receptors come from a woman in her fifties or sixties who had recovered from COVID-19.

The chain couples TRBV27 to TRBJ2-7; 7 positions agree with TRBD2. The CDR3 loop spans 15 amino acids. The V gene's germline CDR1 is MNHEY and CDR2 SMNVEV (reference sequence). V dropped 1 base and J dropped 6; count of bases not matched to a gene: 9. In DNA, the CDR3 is TGTGCCAGCAGTTTATGGGCGGGAGTGGTGAGCGAGCAGTACTTC. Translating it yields CASSLWAGVVSEQYF.

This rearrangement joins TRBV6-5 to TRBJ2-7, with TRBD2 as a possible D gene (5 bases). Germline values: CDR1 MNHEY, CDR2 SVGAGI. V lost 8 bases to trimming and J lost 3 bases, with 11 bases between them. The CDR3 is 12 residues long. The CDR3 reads CASGPGYYEQYF. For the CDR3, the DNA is TGTGCCAGCGGGCCGGGGTACTACGAGCAGTACTTC.

The CDR3 sequence: CASSHPGQGAFF. CDR3 coding DNA: TGTGCCAGCAGCCATCCGGGACAGGGAGCTTTCTTT. The chain joins TRBV27 to TRBJ1-1; 9 positions match TRBD1. CDR1 and CDR2 (germline): MNHEY, SMNVEV (reference sequence). V dropped 6 bases and J dropped 10; count of bases not matched to a gene: 6. The CDR3 is made up of 12 amino acids.

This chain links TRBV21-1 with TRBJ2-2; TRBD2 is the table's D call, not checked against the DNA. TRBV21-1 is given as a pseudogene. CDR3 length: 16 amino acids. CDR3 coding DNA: TGTGCCAGCAGCAAGGGGCGGGAAGGGCCTACCGGGGAGCTGTTTTTT. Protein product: CASSKGREGPTGELFF.

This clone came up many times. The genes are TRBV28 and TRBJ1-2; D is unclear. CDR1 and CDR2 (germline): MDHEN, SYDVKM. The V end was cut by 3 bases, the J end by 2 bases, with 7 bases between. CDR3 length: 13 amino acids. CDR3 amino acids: CASSLTYNYGYTF. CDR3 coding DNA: TGTGCCAGCAGTTTGACTTACAACTATGGCTACACCTTC.

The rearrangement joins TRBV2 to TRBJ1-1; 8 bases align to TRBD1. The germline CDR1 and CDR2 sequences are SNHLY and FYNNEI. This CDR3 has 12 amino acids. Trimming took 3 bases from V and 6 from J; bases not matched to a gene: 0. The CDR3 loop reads CASSDRGPEAFF. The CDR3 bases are TGTGCCAGCAGTGACAGGGGGCCTGAAGCTTTCTTT. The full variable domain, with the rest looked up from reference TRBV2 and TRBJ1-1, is EPEVTQTPSHQVTQMGQEVILRCVPISNHLYFYWYRQILGQKVEFLVSFYNNEISEKSEIFDDQFSVERPDGSNFTLKIRSTKLEDSAMYFCASSDRGPEAFFGQGTRLTVV.

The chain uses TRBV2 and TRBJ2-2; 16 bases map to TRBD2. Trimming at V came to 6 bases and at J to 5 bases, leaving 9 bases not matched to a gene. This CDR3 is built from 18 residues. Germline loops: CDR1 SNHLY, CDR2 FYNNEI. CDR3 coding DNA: TGTGCCAGCAGGTCGGGACTAGCGGGAGGGCCGAGGACCGGGGAGCTGTTTTTT. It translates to CASRSGLAGGPRTGELFF.

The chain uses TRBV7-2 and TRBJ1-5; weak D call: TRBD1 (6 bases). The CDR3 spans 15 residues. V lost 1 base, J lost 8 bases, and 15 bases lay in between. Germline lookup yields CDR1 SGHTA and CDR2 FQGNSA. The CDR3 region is CASSLGGGVGEPQHF. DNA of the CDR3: TGTGCCAGCAGCTTAGGAGGGGGGGTCGGGGAGCCCCAGCATTTT.

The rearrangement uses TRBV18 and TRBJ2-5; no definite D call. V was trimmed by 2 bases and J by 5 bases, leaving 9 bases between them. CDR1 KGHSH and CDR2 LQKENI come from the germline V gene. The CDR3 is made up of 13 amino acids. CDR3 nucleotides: TGTGCCAGCTCACCAATGGTAGTTGAGACCCAGTACTTC. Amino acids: CASSPMVVETQYF.

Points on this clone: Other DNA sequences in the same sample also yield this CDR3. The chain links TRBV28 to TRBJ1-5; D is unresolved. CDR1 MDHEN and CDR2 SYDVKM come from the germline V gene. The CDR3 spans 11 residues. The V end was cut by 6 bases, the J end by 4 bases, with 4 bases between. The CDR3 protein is CASSPNQPQHF. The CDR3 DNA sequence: TGTGCCAGCAGCCCAAATCAGCCCCAGCATTTT.